This paragraph covers one T cell receptor beta chain sequence. Its target is unknown. Data came from immunoSEQ multiplex PCR; TCRdb stores just in-frame clones and leaves some out. Of nearly 110,000 clones listed, about 85% were seen once; the top ten hold over 2%. These data are taken from a study of radiotherapy plus CTLA-4 blockade in lung cancer. Overall study context: Disease control was achieved by approximately 30% of patients, and objective responses by 18%. Study-level results: Expansion in blood of tumor-derived TCR clones was seen after radiotherapy plus ipilimumab. Reports state that early shifts in blood T cell clones, with interferon-beta, best predicted response.

Per germline, CDR1 SGHNT and CDR2 YYREEE (reference sequence). V was clipped by 0 bases and J by 5 bases, with 6 bases between them. The CDR3 loop spans 12 amino acids. It was focal radiation plus CTLA-4 blockade with ipilimumab that patients with chemo-refractory metastatic non-small-cell lung cancer received. The chain joins TRBV5-4 to TRBJ2-7; D uncertain. Sequencing used peripheral blood, obtained from a patient treated with radiotherapy plus ipilimumab. The sequence came from a human donor with non-small cell lung cancer that progressed on radiotherapy plus ipilimumab. Some clones in this sample may be carry-over from other donors' samples. CDR3 sequence reads: CASSLGFHEQYF. The CDR3 DNA reads TGTGCCAGCAGCTTGGGGTTCCACGAGCAGTACTTC.